This entry lists 15 T cell receptor beta chains sequenced from one sample in a study of T-cell reconstitution after alpha-beta-depleted transplantation in children. Study-wide findings and caveats: After one year, T-cell counts and TCRbeta diversity mostly came from new T cells.

No antigens are known for them. Preparation of the TCRbeta library was carried out with unique molecular identifiers. Via MiXCR, TCRdb re-called the PCR reads, giving one row per CDR3 protein. The table records about 290,000 distinct CDR3 sequences, over 7.5% of them present only once. Source: peripheral blood, taken 360 days after TCRalphabeta/CD19-depleted stem cell transplant. The receptors shown here come from a female patient aged 2 to 10 who had a stem cell transplant for Fanconi anemia, so the T cells may come from the graft donor.

This chain uses TRBV20-1 with TRBJ1-1; 7 nucleotides align to TRBD1. CDR1 is DFQATT, CDR2 SNEGSKA, per germline (reference sequence). The trim removed 2 bases at V and 4 bases at J, leaving 7 bases unmatched. The CDR3 spans 14 residues. The CDR3 region has the DNA TGCAGTGCTAGAAAGGGGGCGCCGGTCACTGAAGCTTTCTTT. This sequence encodes CSARKGAPVTEAFF.

The chain joins TRBV7-9 to TRBJ2-7; D remains ambiguous. From germline, CDR1 is SEHNR and CDR2 FQNEAQ (reference sequence). CDR3 length: 15 residues. With 8 bases removed from V and 3 bases from J, the gap between germline ends came to 20 bases. CDR3 sequence (DNA): TGTGCCAGCCCACCCTTTCCCCCCTACCTCTACGAGCAGTACGTC. It encodes CASPPFPPYLYEQYV.

This clonotype occurred many times. V is TRBV20-1 and J is TRBJ2-7; 9 bases line up with TRBD2. The trim removed 5 bases at V and 0 bases at J, leaving 8 bases unmatched. From germline, CDR1 is DFQATT and CDR2 SNEGSKA (reference sequence). The CDR3 length is 15 residues. The CDR3 DNA reads as TGCAGTGCTGACCCAAGACTAGCGGACTCCTACGAGCAGTACTTC. Translation gives CSADPRLADSYEQYF.

In its sample, this clonotype was seen a few times. J is TRBJ1-3 and V is TRBV5-5; D gene ambiguous. Germline loops: CDR1 SGHKS, CDR2 YYEKEE (reference sequence). CDR3 length: 16 residues. Between the trimmed V and J ends, which lost 4 bases and 2 bases, there was a span of 16 bases. The DNA of the CDR3 is TGTGCCAGCAGCCCTCCTAAGGTTCCGGCTGGAAACACCATATATTTT. It yields the protein CASSPPKVPAGNTIYF.

Remarks on this clonotype: A clone one base away is much larger, so this may be a read error. The chain employs TRBV20-1 and TRBJ2-2; D is undetermined. V was cut by 3 bases and J by 7 bases, with 12 bases left in between. The CDR3 sequence is 13 residues long. CDR1 is DFQATT and CDR2 is SNEGSKA in the germline V gene (reference sequence). CDR3 protein: CSASTALDGELFF. The CDR3 coding sequence is TGCAGTGCTAGTACGGCTTTGGACGGGGAGCTGTTTTTT.

V gene TRBV10-3 combines with J gene TRBJ2-7; 11 bases match TRBD2. Germline assignment: CDR1 ENHRY and CDR2 SYGVKD. The V segment lost 8 bases and the J segment 3 bases; nucleotides outside the gene matches: 0. CDR3 size: 12 residues. CDR3 sequence: CAIGLAGYEQYF. In DNA, the CDR3 is TGTGCCATCGGACTAGCGGGCTACGAGCAGTACTTC.

This clonotype was seen at least ten times. The chain is built from TRBV27 and TRBJ1-1; tentatively, D is TRBD1 (5 bases). Germline lookup yields CDR1 MNHEY and CDR2 SMNVEV (reference sequence). The CDR3 spans 13 residues. Trimming stripped 3 bases from V and 7 bases from J, with 12 bases between. In nucleotides, the CDR3 is TGTGCCAGCAGTTTCGGGGCAGGGATTGAAGCTTTCTTT. It codes for CASSFGAGIEAFF.

This chain links TRBV5-1 with TRBJ1-2; a possible D gene is TRBD1 (6 bases). V gave up 4 bases and J gave up 8 bases, with 12 bases separating them. The CDR3 has 12 residues. In germline, CDR1 is SGHRS, CDR2 YFSETQ. The chain's CDR3 is CASSPGAVGYTF. For the CDR3, the DNA is TGCGCCAGCAGCCCGGGGGCGGTAGGCTACACCTTC.

This clonotype was observed at least ten times. Here the CDR3 DNA reads TGTGCCAGCAGTTTATGGGGCAGGAACACTGAAGCTTTCTTT. Protein sequence: CASSLWGRNTEAFF. V is TRBV12-3 or TRBV12-4 and J is TRBJ1-1; possibly TRBD1 for D (5 bases). V lost 2 bases and J lost 1, with 8 bases in between. The CDR3 sequence is 14 residues long.

The V call is TRBV18, the J call TRBJ1-4; D uncertain. Germline lookup yields CDR1 KGHSH and CDR2 LQKENI. The CDR3 extends over 12 amino acids. V gave up 1 base and J gave up 7 bases, with 4 bases separating them. CDR3 amino acids: CASSPQFEKLFF. CDR3 DNA: TGTGCCAGCTCACCACAGTTTGAAAAACTGTTTTTT. Variable domain in full (rest from reference TRBV18 and TRBJ1-4): NAGVMQNPRHLVRRRGQEARLRCSPMKGHSHVYWYRQLPEEGLKFMVYLQKENIIDESGMPKERFSAEFPKEGPSILRIQQVVRGDSAAYFCASSPQFEKLFFGSGTQLSVL.

This chain uses TRBV28 with TRBJ1-5, with TRBD1 matching over 10 bases. This CDR3 is built from 16 residues. The V and J ends lost 5 bases and 4 bases, in that order; junction bases with no gene match: 8. CDR1 MDHEN and CDR2 SYDVKM come from the germline V gene. The CDR3 protein is CASSARQGAGNQPQHF. DNA of the CDR3: TGTGCCAGCAGTGCCCGACAGGGGGCAGGGAATCAGCCCCAGCATTTT. Together with reference TRBV28 and TRBJ1-5, the CDR3 gives the full variable domain: DVKVTQSSRYLVKRTGEKVFLECVQDMDHENMFWYRQDPGLGLRLIYFSYDVKMKEKGDIPEGYSVSREKKERFSLILESASTNQTSMYLCASSARQGAGNQPQHFGDGTRLSIL.

This clonotype was found many times. The genes are TRBV15 and TRBJ2-6, with D perhaps given as TRBD1 or TRBD2 (6 bases each). This CDR3 contains 17 residues. Trimming stripped 0 bases from V and 0 bases from J, with 9 bases between. The germline V gene has CDR1 LNHNV and CDR2 YYDKDF (reference sequence). The CDR3 nucleotides read TGTGCCACCAGCAGAGAGGAGGGGGTCTCTGGGGCCAACGTCCTGACTTTC. Translated: CATSREEGVSGANVLTF.

The table lists this clonotype with many counts. J is TRBJ2-1 and V is TRBV3-1; D is uncertain. Germline V lookup: CDR1 LGHDT, CDR2 YNNKEL (reference sequence). This CDR3 region has 14 residues. Trimming stripped 4 bases from V and 15 bases from J, with 22 bases between. This CDR3 is CASSPPVSASFRFF. In DNA form, the CDR3 reads TGTGCCAGCAGCCCACCAGTCTCAGCGAGCTTTAGGTTCTTC.

This clonotype was recorded at least ten times. This sequence joins TRBV20-1 and TRBJ2-1, with D possibly being TRBD1 or TRBD2 (7 bases each). Looked up from germline, CDR1 is DFQATT and CDR2 is SNEGSKA (reference sequence). The CDR3 sequence is 14 residues long. The germline V and J ends were trimmed by 6 bases and 3 bases, with 15 bases remaining between them. The CDR3 loop is CSARSGTVYNEQFF. CDR3 bases: TGCAGTGCCCGGAGCGGGACAGTCTACAATGAGCAGTTCTTC.

The chain recombines TRBV15 with TRBJ2-5; TRBD2 matches at 12 bases. Germline lookup yields CDR1 LNHNV and CDR2 YYDKDF (reference sequence). V was clipped by 2 bases and J by 1 base; unmatched bases: 5. CDR3 length equals 17 residues. CDR3 in DNA: TGTGCCACCAGCAGAATCTTGGGACTAGCGGGCCAAGAGACCCAGTACTTC. This translates into CATSRILGLAGQETQYF.